The 27 T cell receptor beta chains reported below all come from one sample, sequenced in a study of beta chain features in type 1 diabetes. Study-wide results and limits: Moderate yet significant TCRB CDR3 shortening was seen in Type 1 diabetes patients in all four CD4+ subsets.

These receptors' targets are unknown. As every portion of the isolated RNA was reverse transcribed, the sequencing read expressed TCRB transcripts. Clones were read by immunoSEQ multiplex PCR, and TCRdb kept only the in-frame ones, dropping some. The sample has around 150,000 clones, 6.5% to 10% seen once; the top ten hold 0.45% to 0.6%. The source material was central memory CD4+ T cells from blood. These receptors were taken from a woman aged 18-29 years with type 1 diabetes.

The chain employs TRBV11-2 and TRBJ1-1; D might be TRBD1 (5 bases). The CDR3 covers 17 residues. Per germline, CDR1 SGHAT and CDR2 FQNNGV. V dropped 4 bases and J dropped 4 bases, with 22 bases sitting between them. CDR3 DNA: TGTGCCAGCAGCTCCGTAGCAGGGCGGGATGGGGGCACTGAAGCTTTCTTT. This gives the protein CASSSVAGRDGGTEAFF. Full variable domain (remainder filled in from reference TRBV11-2 and TRBJ1-1): EAGVAQSPRYKIIEKRQSVAFWCNPISGHATLYWYQQILGQGPKLLIQFQNNGVVDDSQLPKDRFSAERLKGVDSTLKIQPAKLEDSAVYLCASSSVAGRDGGTEAFFGQGTRLTVV.

The sample holds a few counts of this clone. CDR3 nucleotide sequence: TGTGCCAGCAGCCGCGACCGGGACAGGGTGAACACTGAAGCTTTCTTT. Encoded protein: CASSRDRDRVNTEAFF. The V and J genes are TRBV7-2 and TRBJ1-1; 9 bases line up with TRBD1. Germline loops: CDR1 SGHTA, CDR2 FQGNSA. J gave up 0 bases and V 5 bases, and 7 bases lay outside the gene matches. This CDR3 region has 16 residues.

The table lists this clone with many counts. V is TRBV5-4 and J is TRBJ1-6; D gene uncertain. The CDR3 runs to 12 residues. V dropped 4 bases and J dropped 8 bases, with 7 bases sitting between them. Germline CDR1 and CDR2: SGHNT and YYREEE (reference sequence). The DNA of the CDR3 is TGTGCCAGCAGCCGGGTGGATTCACCCCTCCACTTT. It yields the protein CASSRVDSPLHF.

This clone was seen more than once but under ten times. The chain links TRBV6-5 to TRBJ2-3, with D perhaps matching TRBD1 (8 bases). Between the trimmed V and J ends, which lost 2 bases and 2 bases, there was a span of 14 bases. Per the germline V gene, CDR1 is MNHEY and CDR2 is SVGAGI. The CDR3 sequence is 16 residues long. Here the CDR3 DNA reads TGTGCCAGCAGTTACCAGCGGGACAGGCCCACAGATACGCAGTATTTT. Its translation is CASSYQRDRPTDTQYF.

The chain has TRBV21-1 and TRBJ2-1; TRBD2, the table's D call, was not compared with the DNA. TRBV21-1 is deemed a pseudogene. This CDR3 has 16 amino acids. The CDR3 DNA is TGTGCCAGCAGCAAAGGACTAGCGGGAGGGCCTCATGAGCAGTTCTTC. Translated: CASSKGLAGGPHEQFF.

The chain links TRBV2 to TRBJ2-1; no definite D call. The CDR3 has 15 amino acids. V gave up 7 bases and J gave up 3 bases, with 16 bases separating them. The germline gives CDR1 SNHLY, CDR2 FYNNEI. CDR3 sequence reads: CASNPTAGHYNEQFF. CDR3 nucleotides: TGTGCCAGCAACCCGACGGCAGGCCACTACAATGAGCAGTTCTTC. The variable domain in full, completed from reference TRBV2 and TRBJ2-1, reads EPEVTQTPSHQVTQMGQEVILRCVPISNHLYFYWYRQILGQKVEFLVSFYNNEISEKSEIFDDQFSVERPDGSNFTLKIRSTKLEDSAMYFCASNPTAGHYNEQFFGPGTRLTVL.

The sample holds many counts of this clone. The V and J genes are TRBV5-5 and TRBJ2-1; 12 bases map to TRBD1. Germline V CDR1 and CDR2: SGHKS, YYEKEE (reference sequence). V dropped 0 bases and J dropped 7; count of bases not matched to a gene: 8. The CDR3 is 17 residues long. CDR3 DNA: TGTGCCAGCAGCTTGGATGGCCGGGACAGGGGGCTTAATGAGCAGTTCTTC. Its protein product is CASSLDGRDRGLNEQFF.

This clone was seen repeatedly, ten times or more. The V gene is TRBV7-9, the J gene TRBJ2-6, with 8 bases lining up with TRBD2. V was clipped by 11 bases and J by 0 bases; unmatched bases: 9. CDR3 length: 16 residues. Germline assignment: CDR1 SEHNR and CDR2 FQNEAQ (reference sequence). CDR3 region: CAVPGGFHSGANVLTF. As DNA, the CDR3 is TGTGCCGTACCGGGGGGGTTCCACTCTGGGGCCAACGTCCTGACTTTC.

CDR3: CSVGPRGEKLFF. The CDR3 nucleotides are TGCAGCGTTGGACCTAGGGGTGAAAAACTGTTTTTT. The chain joins TRBV29-1 to TRBJ1-4; perhaps TRBD1 as D (5 bases). V was cut by 4 bases and J by 7 bases, with 10 bases left in between. The CDR3 has 12 amino acids. Germline values: CDR1 SQVTM, CDR2 ANQGSEA.

This clone was seen only a few times. V gene TRBV7-9 combines with J gene TRBJ1-2; 7 bases map to TRBD1. Per the germline V gene, CDR1 is SEHNR and CDR2 is FQNEAQ (reference sequence). V dropped 3 bases and J dropped 8; count of bases not matched to a gene: 9. The CDR3 runs 14 residues. The CDR3 region is CASSLGQQAGGYTF. The CDR3 DNA follows: TGTGCCAGCAGCTTGGGACAGCAGGCTGGGGGCTACACCTTC.

The CDR3: CASSSSLWETQYF. The CDR3 DNA follows: TGTGCCAGCAGCTCCAGTCTCTGGGAGACCCAGTACTTC. The chain carries TRBV7-2 and TRBJ2-5; unclear D gene. From germline, CDR1 is SGHTA and CDR2 FQGNSA. The CDR3 contains 13 residues. V was cut by 4 bases and J by 5 bases, with 11 bases left in between.

This clone was counted a few times. The J gene is TRBJ2-5, the V gene TRBV11-2; D is uncertain. V was clipped by 1 base and J by 1 base, with 7 bases between them. CDR3 length equals 14 residues. Per germline, CDR1 SGHAT and CDR2 FQNNGV. CDR3 coding DNA: TGTGCCAGCAGCTTAGGGGCAGCCCAAGAGACCCAGTACTTC. Protein product: CASSLGAAQETQYF.

V gene TRBV7-9 combines with J gene TRBJ1-3; no clear D gene. V gave up 6 bases and J gave up 3 bases, with 12 bases separating them. This CDR3 is built from 14 residues. Germline lookup yields CDR1 SEHNR and CDR2 FQNEAQ (reference sequence). DNA of the CDR3: TGTGCCAGCAGTCCCAGGTTGGATGGAAACACCATATATTTT. It codes for CASSPRLDGNTIYF.

This clone was observed a handful of times. The chain uses TRBV10-3 and TRBJ2-5; TRBD1 matches at 8 bases. V dropped 6 bases and J dropped 5; count of bases not matched to a gene: 17. CDR3 length equals 17 residues. The germline gives CDR1 ENHRY, CDR2 SYGVKD. The CDR3: CAISDLAVGQGGETQYF. The CDR3 nucleotides are TGTGCCATCAGCGACCTAGCCGTCGGACAGGGCGGCGAGACCCAGTACTTC.

The chain uses TRBV27 and TRBJ1-6, with D perhaps matching TRBD1 (5 bases). V lost 3 bases and J lost 4, with 7 bases in between. Germline V gene lookup returns CDR1 MNHEY and CDR2 SMNVEV (reference sequence). There are 14 residues in the CDR3. CDR3 region: CASSFRAYNSPLHF. The CDR3 coding sequence is TGTGCCAGCAGTTTCAGGGCATATAATTCACCCCTCCACTTT.

This clone was seen once. This chain uses TRBV5-4 with TRBJ1-5; tentative D call: TRBD1 (5 bases). Trimming pared 4 bases from V and 0 bases from J, leaving 14 bases between. The CDR3 has 16 amino acids. Germline lookup yields CDR1 SGHNT and CDR2 YYREEE (reference sequence). Here the CDR3 reads CASSQYSGVSNQPQHF. Here the CDR3 DNA reads TGTGCCAGCAGCCAATATTCGGGGGTTAGCAATCAGCCCCAGCATTTT.

This clone was counted between two and nine times. The genes are TRBV5-8 and TRBJ2-5, with TRBD1 matching 9 bases. V lost 2 bases to trimming and J lost 5 bases; unmatched junction nucleotides: 4. Germline CDR1 is SGHTS and CDR2 is YDEGEE. The CDR3 contains 14 residues. CDR3 loop: CASSFGQGRETQYF. Written as DNA, the CDR3 is TGTGCCAGCAGCTTCGGACAGGGGAGGGAGACCCAGTACTTC.

V and J are TRBV4-3 and TRBJ2-3; 14 bases are shared with TRBD2. With V trimmed by 0 bases and J by 6 bases, 5 bases remained unmatched. CDR1 LGHNA and CDR2 YSLEER come from the germline V gene. CDR3 size: 17 residues. The CDR3: CASSQEGLAGGADTQYF. The CDR3 DNA is TGCGCCAGCAGCCAAGAAGGACTAGCGGGGGGTGCGGATACGCAGTATTTT.

This clone was recorded a few times. The chain has TRBV28 and TRBJ2-7; D gene uncertain. CDR1 MDHEN and CDR2 SYDVKM come from the germline V gene. The germline V and J ends were trimmed by 7 bases and 3 bases, with 16 bases remaining between them. CDR3 length: 14 amino acids. The DNA for the CDR3 is TGTGCCAGCACCACTAACTTTGGTGGCTACGAGCAGTACTTC. Translating it yields CASTTNFGGYEQYF.

This clone has at least ten counts. The chain has TRBV29-1 and TRBJ2-3, with 10 bases identical to TRBD2. This CDR3 spans 14 amino acids. CDR1 is SQVTM and CDR2 is ANQGSEA in the germline V gene. J was trimmed by 6 bases and V by 5 bases; bases with no gene match: 8. CDR3 bases: TGCAGCGTTTCTAGCGGGAGTATTTCTGATACGCAGTATTTT. Its protein is CSVSSGSISDTQYF.

This clone was seen only a few times. The chain links TRBV5-1 to TRBJ2-5; 10 positions match TRBD2. The CDR3 sequence is 16 residues long. J gave up 3 bases and V 2 bases, and 7 bases lay outside the gene matches. CDR1 is SGHRS, CDR2 YFSETQ, per germline. The DNA for the CDR3 is TGCGCCAGCAGCTTCCTGCGTCTAGCGGGGGAAGAGACCCAGTACTTC. Its protein product is CASSFLRLAGEETQYF.

This clone was found a few times. The chain couples TRBV6-5 to TRBJ1-1; 7 nucleotides align to TRBD1. Per the germline V gene, CDR1 is MNHEY and CDR2 is SVGAGI. The CDR3 runs 14 residues. Germline trimming cut 4 bases from V and 4 bases from J; bases unmatched to any gene: 6. The CDR3 loop is CASSSPQGVTEAFF. CDR3 coding DNA: TGTGCCAGCAGTTCCCCCCAGGGGGTCACTGAAGCTTTCTTT.

This clone was picked up many times. The V gene is TRBV28, the J gene TRBJ2-1; tentatively, D is TRBD2 (5 bases). The V gene lost 3 bases and the J gene lost 4 bases, with 7 bases spanning the gap. Germline V gives CDR1 MDHEN, CDR2 SYDVKM. This CDR3 has 13 residues. Here the CDR3 reads CASSFEGYNEQFF. In DNA, the CDR3 is TGTGCCAGCAGTTTTGAGGGATACAATGAGCAGTTCTTC.

In this sample, this clone turned up a few times. The chain joins TRBV11-2 to TRBJ1-3, with D perhaps TRBD1 (5 bases). The CDR3 runs 14 residues. The germline CDR1 and CDR2 sequences are SGHAT and FQNNGV. The V and J ends lost 6 bases and 4 bases respectively, with 13 bases between them. CDR3 DNA: TGTGCCAGCAGGGGCGGCGGGGCAGGAAACACCATATATTTT. As protein: CASRGGGAGNTIYF.

In its sample, this clone was seen a few times. The chain couples TRBV4-3 to TRBJ1-4; possible D gene TRBD1, 5 bases. Germline-derived CDR1 and CDR2 are LGHNA and YSLEER. The V and J ends lost 0 bases and 10 bases respectively, with 12 bases between them. The CDR3 contains 14 residues. The CDR3 region is CASSQDFQGVKLFF. The CDR3 DNA reads as TGCGCCAGCAGCCAAGATTTTCAGGGCGTAAAACTGTTTTTT.

This clone was found a few times. The genes are TRBV29-1 and TRBJ2-7, with D perhaps matching TRBD2 (5 bases). CDR1 is SQVTM, CDR2 ANQGSEA, per germline. V lost 3 bases to trimming and J lost 7 bases, with 19 bases between them. CDR3 length: 14 amino acids. CDR3 protein: CSVEGQGLSGEQYF. The CDR3 DNA follows: TGCAGCGTTGAGGGCCAAGGGTTATCGGGGGAGCAGTACTTC.

The CDR3 sequence is CASRSGTSGPHEQYF. Written as DNA, the CDR3 is TGTGCCAGCAGATCCGGGACTAGCGGGCCCCACGAGCAGTACTTC. The V gene is TRBV6-5, the J gene TRBJ2-7; 12 bases are shared with TRBD2. Germline V CDR1 and CDR2: MNHEY, SVGAGI. The CDR3 is 15 residues long. The ends lost 6 bases at V and 5 bases at J; junction bases unmatched: 8.